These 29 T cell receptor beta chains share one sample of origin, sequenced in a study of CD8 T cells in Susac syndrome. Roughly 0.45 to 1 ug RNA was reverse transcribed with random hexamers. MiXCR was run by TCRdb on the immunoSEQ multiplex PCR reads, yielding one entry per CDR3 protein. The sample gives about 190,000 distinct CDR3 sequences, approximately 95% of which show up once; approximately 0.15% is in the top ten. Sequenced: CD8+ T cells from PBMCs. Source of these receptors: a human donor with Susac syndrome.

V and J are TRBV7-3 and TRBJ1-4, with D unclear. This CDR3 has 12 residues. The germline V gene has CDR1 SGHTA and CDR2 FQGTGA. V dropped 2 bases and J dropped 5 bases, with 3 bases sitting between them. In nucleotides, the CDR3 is TGTGCCAGCAGCTTAGACAATGAAAAACTGTTTTTT. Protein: CASSLDNEKLFF.

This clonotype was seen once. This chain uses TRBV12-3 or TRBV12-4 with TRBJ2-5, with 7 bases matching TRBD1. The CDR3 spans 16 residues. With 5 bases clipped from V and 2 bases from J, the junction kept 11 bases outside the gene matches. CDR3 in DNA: TGTGCCAGCAGTGTCCCCCGCGGACAGGATCAAGAGACCCAGTACTTC. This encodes CASSVPRGQDQETQYF.

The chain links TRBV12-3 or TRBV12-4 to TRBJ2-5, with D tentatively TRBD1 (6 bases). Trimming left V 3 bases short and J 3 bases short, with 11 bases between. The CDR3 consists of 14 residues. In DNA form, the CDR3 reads TGTGCCAGCAGTTTCTTGGGGGACAAAGAGACCCAGTACTTC. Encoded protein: CASSFLGDKETQYF.

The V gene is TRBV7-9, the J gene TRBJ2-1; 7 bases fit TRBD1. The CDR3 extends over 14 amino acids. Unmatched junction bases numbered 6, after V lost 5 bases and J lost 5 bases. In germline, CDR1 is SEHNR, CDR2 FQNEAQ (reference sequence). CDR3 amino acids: CASSLNRGHNEQFF. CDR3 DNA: TGTGCCAGCAGCCTAAACAGGGGCCACAATGAGCAGTTCTTC.

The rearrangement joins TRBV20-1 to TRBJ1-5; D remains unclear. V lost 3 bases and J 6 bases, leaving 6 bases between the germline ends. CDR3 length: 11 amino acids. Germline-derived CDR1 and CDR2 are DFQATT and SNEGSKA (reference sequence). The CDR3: CSASQVQPQHF. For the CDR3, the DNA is TGCAGTGCTAGTCAGGTTCAGCCCCAGCATTTT.

The CDR3: CASSQTRHQTGVRPYNSPLHF. The CDR3 coding sequence is TGTGCCAGCAGCCAAACAAGACACCAGACAGGGGTACGACCCTATAATTCACCCCTCCACTTT. The gene calls are TRBV4-2 and TRBJ1-6; TRBD1 matches at 8 bases. Germline-derived CDR1 and CDR2 are LGHNA and YNFKEQ. The CDR3 has 21 residues. V lost 2 bases and J lost 2; bases outside the gene matches: 17.

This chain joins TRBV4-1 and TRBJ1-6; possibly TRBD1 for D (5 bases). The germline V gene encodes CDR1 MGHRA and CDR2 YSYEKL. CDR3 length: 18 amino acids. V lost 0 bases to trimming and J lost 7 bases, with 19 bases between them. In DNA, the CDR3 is TGCGCCAGCAGCCAAGAGAAGGGGAAGAGGTTGGGGAATTCACCCCTCCACTTT. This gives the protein CASSQEKGKRLGNSPLHF.

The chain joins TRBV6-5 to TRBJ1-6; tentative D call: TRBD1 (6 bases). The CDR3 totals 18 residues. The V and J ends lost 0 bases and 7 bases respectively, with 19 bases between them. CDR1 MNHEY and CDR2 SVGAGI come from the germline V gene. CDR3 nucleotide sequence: TGTGCCAGCAGTTACTCGACACGTCGAGGGGGTCCCAATTCACCCCTCCACTTT. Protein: CASSYSTRRGGPNSPLHF.

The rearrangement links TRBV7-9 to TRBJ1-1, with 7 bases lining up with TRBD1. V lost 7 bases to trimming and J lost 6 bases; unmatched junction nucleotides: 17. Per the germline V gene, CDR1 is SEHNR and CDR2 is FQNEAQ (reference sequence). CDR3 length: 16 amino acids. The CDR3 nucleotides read TGTGCCAGCACCTCCCTGGGACAGACCATGGGGGCTGAAGCTTTCTTT. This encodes CASTSLGQTMGAEAFF.

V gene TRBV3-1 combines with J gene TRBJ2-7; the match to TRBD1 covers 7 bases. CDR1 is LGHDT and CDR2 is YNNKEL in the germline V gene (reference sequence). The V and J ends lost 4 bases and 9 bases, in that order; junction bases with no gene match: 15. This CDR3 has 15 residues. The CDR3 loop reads CASSPSRDSYERQYF. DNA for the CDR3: TGTGCCAGCAGCCCATCCCGGGACAGCTACGAGCGGCAGTACTTC.

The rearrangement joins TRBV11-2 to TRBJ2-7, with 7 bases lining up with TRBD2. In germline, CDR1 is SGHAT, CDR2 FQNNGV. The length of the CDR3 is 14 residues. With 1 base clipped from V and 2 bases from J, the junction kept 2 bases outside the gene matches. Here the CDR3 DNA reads TGTGCCAGCAGCTTAGTTGCGGGGGCCTACGAGCAGTACTTC. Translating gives CASSLVAGAYEQYF.

The CDR3 sequence: CASSPVAGGPYNEQFF. CDR3 coding DNA: TGTGCCAGCAGTCCCGTGGCGGGGGGGCCTTACAATGAGCAGTTCTTC. The J gene is TRBJ2-1, the V gene TRBV28; 9 positions agree with TRBD2. V dropped 5 bases and J dropped 4; count of bases not matched to a gene: 9. Germline V gene lookup returns CDR1 MDHEN and CDR2 SYDVKM. The CDR3 loop spans 16 amino acids.

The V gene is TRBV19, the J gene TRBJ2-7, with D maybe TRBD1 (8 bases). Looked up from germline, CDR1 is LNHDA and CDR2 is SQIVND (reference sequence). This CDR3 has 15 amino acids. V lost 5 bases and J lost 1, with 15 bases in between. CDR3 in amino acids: CASSGLQGGSYEQYF. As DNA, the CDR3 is TGTGCCAGTAGTGGATTACAGGGGGGGTCCTACGAGCAGTACTTC.

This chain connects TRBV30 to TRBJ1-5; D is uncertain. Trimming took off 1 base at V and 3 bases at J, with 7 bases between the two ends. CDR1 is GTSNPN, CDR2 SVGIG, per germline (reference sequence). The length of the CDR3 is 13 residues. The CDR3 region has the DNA TGTGCCTGGAGTGCCGGACCCAATCAGCCCCAGCATTTT. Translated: CAWSAGPNQPQHF.

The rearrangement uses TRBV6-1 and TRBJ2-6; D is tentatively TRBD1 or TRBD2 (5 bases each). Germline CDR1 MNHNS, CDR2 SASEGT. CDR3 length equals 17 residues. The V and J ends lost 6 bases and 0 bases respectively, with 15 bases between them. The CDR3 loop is CASRPRTLDSGANVLTF. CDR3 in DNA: TGTGCCAGCAGACCTCGGACACTAGACTCTGGGGCCAACGTCCTGACTTTC.

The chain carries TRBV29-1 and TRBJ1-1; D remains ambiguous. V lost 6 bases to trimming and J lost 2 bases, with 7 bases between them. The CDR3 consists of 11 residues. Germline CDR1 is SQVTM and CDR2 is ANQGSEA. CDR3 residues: CSVSVNTEAFF. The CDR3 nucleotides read TGCAGCGTAAGTGTTAACACTGAAGCTTTCTTT.

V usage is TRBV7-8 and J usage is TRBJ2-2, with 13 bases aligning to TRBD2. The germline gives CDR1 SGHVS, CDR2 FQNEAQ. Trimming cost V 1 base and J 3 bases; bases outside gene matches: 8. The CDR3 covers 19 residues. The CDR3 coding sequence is TGTGCCAGCAGCTTAGGATGGACTAGCGGGAGCGACTACACCGGGGAGCTGTTTTTT. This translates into CASSLGWTSGSDYTGELFF.

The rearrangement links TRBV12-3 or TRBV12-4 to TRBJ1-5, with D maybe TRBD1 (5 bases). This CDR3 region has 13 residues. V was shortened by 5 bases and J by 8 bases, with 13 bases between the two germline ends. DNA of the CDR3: TGTGCCAGCAGTCCCGTTGGAGGGGAGCCCCAGCATTTT. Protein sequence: CASSPVGGEPQHF.

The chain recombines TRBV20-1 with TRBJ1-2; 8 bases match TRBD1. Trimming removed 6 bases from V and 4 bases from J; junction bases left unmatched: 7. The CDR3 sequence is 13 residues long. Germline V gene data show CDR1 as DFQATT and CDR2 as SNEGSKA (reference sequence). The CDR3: CSAERQGFYGYTF. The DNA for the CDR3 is TGCAGTGCGGAGAGACAGGGGTTCTATGGCTACACCTTC.

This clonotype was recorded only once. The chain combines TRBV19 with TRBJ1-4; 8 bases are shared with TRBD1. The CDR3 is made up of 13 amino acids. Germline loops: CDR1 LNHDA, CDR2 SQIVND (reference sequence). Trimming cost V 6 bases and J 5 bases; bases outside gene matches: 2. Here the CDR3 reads CASRGQDNEKLFF. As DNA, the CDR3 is TGTGCCAGTAGGGGACAGGACAATGAAAAACTGTTTTTT. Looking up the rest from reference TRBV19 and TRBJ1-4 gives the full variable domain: DGGITQSPKYLFRKEGQNVTLSCEQNLNHDAMYWYRQDPGQGLRLIYYSQIVNDFQKGDIAEGYSVSREKKESFPLTVTSAQKNPTAFYLCASRGQDNEKLFFGSGTQLSVL.

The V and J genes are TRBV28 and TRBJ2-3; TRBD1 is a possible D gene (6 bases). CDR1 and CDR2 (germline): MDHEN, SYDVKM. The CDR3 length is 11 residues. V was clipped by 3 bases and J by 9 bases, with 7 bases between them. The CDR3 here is CASSFGGTQYF. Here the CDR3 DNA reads TGTGCCAGCAGTTTTGGGGGCACGCAGTATTTT.

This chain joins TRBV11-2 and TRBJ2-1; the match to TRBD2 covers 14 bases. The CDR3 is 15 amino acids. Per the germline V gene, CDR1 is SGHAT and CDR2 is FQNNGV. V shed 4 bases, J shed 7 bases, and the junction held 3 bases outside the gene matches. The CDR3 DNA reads TGTGCCAGCAGCTCGACTAGCGGGGGGGCAAATGAGCAGTTCTTC. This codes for CASSSTSGGANEQFF.

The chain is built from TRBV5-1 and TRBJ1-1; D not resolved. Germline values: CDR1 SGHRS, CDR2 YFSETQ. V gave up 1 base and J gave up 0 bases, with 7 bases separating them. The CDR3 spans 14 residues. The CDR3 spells CASSLLRLNTEAFF. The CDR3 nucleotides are TGCGCCAGCAGCTTGCTCAGATTGAACACTGAAGCTTTCTTT.

The CDR3 protein is CASSLVLQGGYEQYF. The DNA for the CDR3 is TGTGCCAGCAGCTTAGTCCTACAGGGTGGCTACGAGCAGTACTTC. The chain joins TRBV11-2 to TRBJ2-7, with D possibly matching TRBD1 (6 bases). V was pared by 1 base and J by 3 bases, with 13 bases between. CDR1 is SGHAT and CDR2 is FQNNGV in the germline V gene. The CDR3 totals 15 residues.

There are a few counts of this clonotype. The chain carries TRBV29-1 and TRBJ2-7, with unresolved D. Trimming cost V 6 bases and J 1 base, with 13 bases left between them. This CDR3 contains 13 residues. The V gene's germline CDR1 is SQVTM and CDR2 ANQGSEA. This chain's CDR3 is CSVGVLGSYEQYF. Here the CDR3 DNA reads TGCAGCGTGGGCGTTTTGGGATCCTACGAGCAGTACTTC.

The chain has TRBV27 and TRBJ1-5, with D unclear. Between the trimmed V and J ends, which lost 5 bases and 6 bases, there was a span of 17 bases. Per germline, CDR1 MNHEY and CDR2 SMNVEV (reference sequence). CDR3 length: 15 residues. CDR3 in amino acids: CASSSFEGYGQPQHF. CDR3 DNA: TGTGCCAGCAGTAGTTTTGAAGGGTACGGTCAGCCCCAGCATTTT.

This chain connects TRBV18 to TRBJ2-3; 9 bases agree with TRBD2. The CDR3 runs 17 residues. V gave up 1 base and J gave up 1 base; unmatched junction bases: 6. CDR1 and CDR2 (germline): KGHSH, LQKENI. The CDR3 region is CASSPRTSALGTDTQYF. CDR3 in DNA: TGTGCCAGCTCACCACGGACTAGCGCACTCGGCACAGATACGCAGTATTTT.

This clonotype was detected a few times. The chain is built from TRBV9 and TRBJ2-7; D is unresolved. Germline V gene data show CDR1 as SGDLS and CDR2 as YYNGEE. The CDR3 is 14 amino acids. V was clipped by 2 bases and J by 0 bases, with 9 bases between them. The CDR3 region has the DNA TGTGCCAGCAGCGTTGGCGGTAGCTCCTACGAGCAGTACTTC. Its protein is CASSVGGSSYEQYF.

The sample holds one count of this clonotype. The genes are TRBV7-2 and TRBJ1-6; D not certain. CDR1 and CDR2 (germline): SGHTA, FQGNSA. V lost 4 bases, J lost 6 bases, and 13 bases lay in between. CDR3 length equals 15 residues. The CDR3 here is CASSSTTSPNSPLHF. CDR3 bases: TGTGCCAGCAGCTCAACGACAAGCCCTAATTCACCCCTCCACTTT.